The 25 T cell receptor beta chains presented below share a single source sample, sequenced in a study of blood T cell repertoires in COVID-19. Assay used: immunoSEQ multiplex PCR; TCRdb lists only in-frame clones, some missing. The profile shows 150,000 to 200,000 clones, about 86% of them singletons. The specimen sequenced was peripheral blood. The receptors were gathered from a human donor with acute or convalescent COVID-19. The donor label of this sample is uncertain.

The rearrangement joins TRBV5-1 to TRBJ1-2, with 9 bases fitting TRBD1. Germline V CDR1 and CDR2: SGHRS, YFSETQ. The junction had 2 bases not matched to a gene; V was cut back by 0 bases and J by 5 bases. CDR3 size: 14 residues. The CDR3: CASSLGTGEYGYTF. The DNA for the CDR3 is TGCGCCAGCAGCTTGGGGACAGGGGAATATGGCTACACCTTC.

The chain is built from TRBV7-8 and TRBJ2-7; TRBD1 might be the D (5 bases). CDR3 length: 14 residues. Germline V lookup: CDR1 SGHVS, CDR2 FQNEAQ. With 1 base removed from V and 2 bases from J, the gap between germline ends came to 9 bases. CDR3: CASSLDQGPYEQYF. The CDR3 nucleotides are TGTGCCAGCAGCTTAGATCAGGGCCCCTACGAGCAGTACTTC.

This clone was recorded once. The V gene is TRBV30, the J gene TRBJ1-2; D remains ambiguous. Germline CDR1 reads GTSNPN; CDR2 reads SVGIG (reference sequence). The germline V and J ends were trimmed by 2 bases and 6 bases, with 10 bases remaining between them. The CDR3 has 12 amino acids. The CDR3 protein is CAWSSTPDGYTF. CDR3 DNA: TGTGCCTGGAGTTCCACTCCGGATGGCTACACCTTC. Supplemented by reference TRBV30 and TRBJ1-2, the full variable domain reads SQTIHQWPATLVQPVGSPLSLECTVEGTSNPNLYWYRQAAGRGLQLLFYSVGIGQISSEVPQNLSASRPQDRQFILSSKKLLLSDSGFYLCAWSSTPDGYTFGSGTRLTVV.

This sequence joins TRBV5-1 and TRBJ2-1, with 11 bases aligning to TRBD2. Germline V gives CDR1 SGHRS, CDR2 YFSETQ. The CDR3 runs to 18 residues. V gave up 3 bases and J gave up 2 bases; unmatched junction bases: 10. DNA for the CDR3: TGCGCCAGCAGCTCCCGAGGACTAGCGGGTGCGACCTACAATGAGCAGTTCTTC. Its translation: CASSSRGLAGATYNEQFF.

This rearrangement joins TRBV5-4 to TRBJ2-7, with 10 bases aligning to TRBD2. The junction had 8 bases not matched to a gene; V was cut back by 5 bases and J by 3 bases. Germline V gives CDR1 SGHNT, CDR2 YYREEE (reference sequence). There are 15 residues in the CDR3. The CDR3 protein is CASSHPGLAIYEQYF. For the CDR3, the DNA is TGTGCCAGCAGTCATCCGGGACTAGCGATCTACGAGCAGTACTTC.

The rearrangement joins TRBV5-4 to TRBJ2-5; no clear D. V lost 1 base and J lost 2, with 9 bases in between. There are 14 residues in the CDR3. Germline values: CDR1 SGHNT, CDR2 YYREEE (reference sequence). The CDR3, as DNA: TGTGCCAGCAGCTTGCCCCCCCAACAAGAGACCCAGTACTTC. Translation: CASSLPPQQETQYF.

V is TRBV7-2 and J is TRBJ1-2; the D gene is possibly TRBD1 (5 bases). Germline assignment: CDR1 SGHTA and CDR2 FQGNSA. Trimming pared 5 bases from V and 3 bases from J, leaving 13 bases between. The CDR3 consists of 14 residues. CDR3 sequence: CASSVTGTHYGYTF. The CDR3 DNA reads TGTGCCAGCAGCGTGACCGGGACTCACTATGGCTACACCTTC.

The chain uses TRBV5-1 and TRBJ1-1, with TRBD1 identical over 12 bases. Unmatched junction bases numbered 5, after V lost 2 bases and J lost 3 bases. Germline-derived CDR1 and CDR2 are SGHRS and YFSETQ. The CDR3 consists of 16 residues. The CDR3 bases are TGCGCCAGCAGCTTTCGGGACAGGGGGCTTGACACTGAAGCTTTCTTT. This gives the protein CASSFRDRGLDTEAFF.

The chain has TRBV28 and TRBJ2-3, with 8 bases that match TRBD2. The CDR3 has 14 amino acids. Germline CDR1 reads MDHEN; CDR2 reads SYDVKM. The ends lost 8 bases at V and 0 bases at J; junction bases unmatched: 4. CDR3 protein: CASRGGHSTDTQYF. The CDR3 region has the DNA TGTGCCAGCCGGGGGGGGCATAGCACAGATACGCAGTATTTT.

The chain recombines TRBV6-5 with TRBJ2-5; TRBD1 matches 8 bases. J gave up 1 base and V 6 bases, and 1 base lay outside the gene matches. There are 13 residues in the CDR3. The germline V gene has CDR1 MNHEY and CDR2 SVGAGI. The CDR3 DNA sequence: TGTGCCAGCAGAGACAGGGGCCAAGAGACCCAGTACTTC. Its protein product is CASRDRGQETQYF.

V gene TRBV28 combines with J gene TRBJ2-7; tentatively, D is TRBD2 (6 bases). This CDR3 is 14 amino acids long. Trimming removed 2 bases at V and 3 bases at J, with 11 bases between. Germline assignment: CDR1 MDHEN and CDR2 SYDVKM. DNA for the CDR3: TGTGCCAGCAGTTTACGACTAGTTATCTACGAGCAGTACTTC. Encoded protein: CASSLRLVIYEQYF.

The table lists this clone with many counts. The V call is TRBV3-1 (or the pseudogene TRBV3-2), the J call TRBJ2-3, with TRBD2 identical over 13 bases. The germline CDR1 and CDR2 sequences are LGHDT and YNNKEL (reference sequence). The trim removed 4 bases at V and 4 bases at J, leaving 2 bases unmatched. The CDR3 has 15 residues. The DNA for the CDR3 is TGTGCCAGCAGCCCCACTAGCGGGGGGGCAGATACGCAGTATTTT. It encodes CASSPTSGGADTQYF.

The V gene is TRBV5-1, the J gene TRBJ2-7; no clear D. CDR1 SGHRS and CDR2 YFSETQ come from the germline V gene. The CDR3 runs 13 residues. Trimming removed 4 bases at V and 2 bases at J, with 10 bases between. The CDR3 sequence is CASSVDNAYEQYF. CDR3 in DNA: TGCGCCAGCAGCGTAGACAACGCCTACGAGCAGTACTTC.

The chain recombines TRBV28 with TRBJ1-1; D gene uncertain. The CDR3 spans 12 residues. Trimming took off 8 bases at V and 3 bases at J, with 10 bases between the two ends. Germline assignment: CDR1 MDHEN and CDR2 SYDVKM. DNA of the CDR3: TGTGCCAGCTCTACGGGTGACACTGAAGCTTTCTTT. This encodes CASSTGDTEAFF.

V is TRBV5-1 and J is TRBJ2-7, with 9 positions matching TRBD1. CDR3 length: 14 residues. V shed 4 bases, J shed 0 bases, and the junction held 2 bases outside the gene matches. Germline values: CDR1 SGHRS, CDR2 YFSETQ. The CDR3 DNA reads TGCGCCAGCAGCCGACAGGGGGGCTCCTACGAGCAGTACTTC. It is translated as CASSRQGGSYEQYF.

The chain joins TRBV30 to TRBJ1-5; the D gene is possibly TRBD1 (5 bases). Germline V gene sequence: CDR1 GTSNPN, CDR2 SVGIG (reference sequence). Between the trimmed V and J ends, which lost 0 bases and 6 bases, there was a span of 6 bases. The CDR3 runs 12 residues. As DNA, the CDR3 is TGTGCCTGGAGTGTGGGGGGTCAGCCCCAGCATTTT. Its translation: CAWSVGGQPQHF.

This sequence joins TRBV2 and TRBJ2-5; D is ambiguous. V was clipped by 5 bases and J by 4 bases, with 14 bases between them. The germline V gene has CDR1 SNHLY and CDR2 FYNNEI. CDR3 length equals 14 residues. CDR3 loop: CASSRRGRRETQYF. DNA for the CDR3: TGTGCCAGCAGTCGGCGTGGGCGCAGAGAGACCCAGTACTTC.

CDR3 in DNA: TGTGCCAGCAGTAGGACAGGGAGGACCGGGGAGCTGTTTTTT. Residues: CASSRTGRTGELFF. This chain uses TRBV6-5 with TRBJ2-2; TRBD1 aligns across 8 bases. There are 14 residues in the CDR3. CDR1 is MNHEY, CDR2 SVGAGI, per germline. The trim removed 5 bases at V and 5 bases at J, leaving 4 bases unmatched.

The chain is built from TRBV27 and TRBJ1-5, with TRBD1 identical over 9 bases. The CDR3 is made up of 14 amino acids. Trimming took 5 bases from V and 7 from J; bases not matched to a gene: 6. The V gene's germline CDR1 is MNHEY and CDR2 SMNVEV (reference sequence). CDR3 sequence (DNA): TGTGCCAGCAGTGCACAGGGGGCGCGGCAGCCCCAGCATTTT. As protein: CASSAQGARQPQHF.

The CDR3 loop reads CASSQSGNTQYF. CDR3 sequence (DNA): TGCGCCAGCAGCCAAAGCGGGAATACGCAGTATTTT. The V gene is TRBV4-1, the J gene TRBJ2-3; 7 bases line up with TRBD2. CDR3 length equals 12 residues. Germline lookup yields CDR1 MGHRA and CDR2 YSYEKL. J gave up 7 bases and V 2 bases, and 0 bases lay outside the gene matches.

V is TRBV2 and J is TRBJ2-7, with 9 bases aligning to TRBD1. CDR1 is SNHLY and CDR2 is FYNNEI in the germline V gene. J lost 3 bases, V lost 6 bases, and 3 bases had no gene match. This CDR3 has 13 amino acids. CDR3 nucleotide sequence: TGTGCCAGCAGCACGGGACAGGGCTACGAGCAGTACTTC. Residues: CASSTGQGYEQYF.

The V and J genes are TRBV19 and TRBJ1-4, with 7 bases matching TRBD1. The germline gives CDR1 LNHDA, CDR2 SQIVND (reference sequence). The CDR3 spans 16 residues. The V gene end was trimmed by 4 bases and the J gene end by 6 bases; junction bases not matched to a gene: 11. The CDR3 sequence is CASSTSRGQGDEKLFF. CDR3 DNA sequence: TGTGCCAGTAGTACATCCCGAGGGCAGGGGGATGAAAAACTGTTTTTT.

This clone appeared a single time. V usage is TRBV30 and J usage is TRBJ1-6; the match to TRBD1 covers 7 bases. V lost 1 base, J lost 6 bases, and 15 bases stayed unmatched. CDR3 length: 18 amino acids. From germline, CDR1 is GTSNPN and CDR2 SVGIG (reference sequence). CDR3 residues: CAWSAYRQGRSSNSPLHF. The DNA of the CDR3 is TGTGCCTGGAGTGCGTATAGACAGGGTCGTTCTAGTAATTCACCCCTCCACTTT.

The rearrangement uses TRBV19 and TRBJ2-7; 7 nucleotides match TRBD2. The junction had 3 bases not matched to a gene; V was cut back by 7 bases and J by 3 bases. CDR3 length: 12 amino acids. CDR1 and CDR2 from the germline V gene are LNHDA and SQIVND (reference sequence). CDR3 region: CASKTGGYEQYF. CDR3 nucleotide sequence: TGTGCCAGTAAGACGGGGGGCTACGAGCAGTACTTC.

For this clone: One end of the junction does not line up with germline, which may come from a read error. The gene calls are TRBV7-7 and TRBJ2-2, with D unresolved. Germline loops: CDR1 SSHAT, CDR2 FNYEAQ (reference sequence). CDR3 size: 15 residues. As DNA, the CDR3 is TGTGCTAGCAGCCCCACTACCATTTCGGCCGGGGAGCTGTTTTTT. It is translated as CASSPTTISAGELFF.